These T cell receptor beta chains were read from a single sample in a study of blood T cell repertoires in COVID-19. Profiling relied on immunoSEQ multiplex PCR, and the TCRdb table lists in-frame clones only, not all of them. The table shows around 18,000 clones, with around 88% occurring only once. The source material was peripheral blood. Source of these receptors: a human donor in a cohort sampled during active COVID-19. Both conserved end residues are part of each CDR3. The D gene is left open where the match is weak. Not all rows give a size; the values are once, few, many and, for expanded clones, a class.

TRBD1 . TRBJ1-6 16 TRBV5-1 TGCGCCAGCAGCTTAACGACAGGGGGAAATAATTCACCCCTCCACTTT CASSLTTGGNNSPLHF
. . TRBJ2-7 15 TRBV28 TGTGCCAGCCGACGGGACTCTCGGAACTCCTACGAGCAGTACTTC CASRRDSRNSYEQYF
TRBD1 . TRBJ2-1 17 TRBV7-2 TGTGCCAGCAGCGAGGGAACCGGGACAGGGCGCTACAATGAGCAGTTCTTC CASSEGTGTGRYNEQFF
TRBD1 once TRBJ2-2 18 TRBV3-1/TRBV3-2 TGTGCCAGCAGCCAAGGAACAGGGGGCCTCATCGGAGGCGGGGAGCTGTTTTTT CASSQGTGGLIGGGELFF
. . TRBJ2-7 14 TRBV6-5 TGTGCCAGCACCGACGACAGACGCTCCTACGAGCAGTACTTC CASTDDRRSYEQYF
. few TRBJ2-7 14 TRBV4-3 TGCGCCAGCAGCCACAGCAGAGGGTACTACGAGCAGTACTTC CASSHSRGYYEQYF
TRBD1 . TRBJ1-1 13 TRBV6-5 TGTGCCAGCAGACAGGGGTTTAACACTGAAGCTTTCTTT CASRQGFNTEAFF
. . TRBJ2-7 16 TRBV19 TGTGCCAGTAGTCTATCATACAGGATCCAGGCCTACGAGCAGTACTTC CASSLSYRIQAYEQYF
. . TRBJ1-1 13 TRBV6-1 TGTGCCAGCAGTGAAACGGGACTCACTGAAGCTTTCTTT CASSETGLTEAFF
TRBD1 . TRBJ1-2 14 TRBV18 TGTGCCAGCTCAAAAGACAGGGATGGCTATGGCTACACCTTC CASSKDRDGYGYTF
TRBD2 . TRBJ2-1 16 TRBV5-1 TGCGCCAGCAGCTCTGGACTAGCGGGGGGCTACAATGAGCAGTTCTTC CASSSGLAGGYNEQFF
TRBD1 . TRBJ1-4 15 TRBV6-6 TGTGCCAGCAGTGGGTTCGCGGGACAGATTGAAAAACTGTTTTTT CASSGFAGQIEKLFF
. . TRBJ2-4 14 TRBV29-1 TGCAGCGTTTTGTGGGGGCCCCCCAAAAACATTCAGTACTTC CSVLWGPPKNIQYF
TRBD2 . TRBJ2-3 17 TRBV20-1 TGCAGTGCTAGTAAAGGCGGGGGGACCCCTGGGGCAGATACGCAGTATTTT CSASKGGGTPGADTQYF
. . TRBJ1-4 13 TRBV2 TGTGCCAGCAGCGGCAGGGAAAATGAAAAACTGTTTTTT CASSGRENEKLFF
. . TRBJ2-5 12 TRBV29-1 TGCAGCGTTGATTCAGGGGAGGGGACCCAGTACTTC CSVDSGEGTQYF
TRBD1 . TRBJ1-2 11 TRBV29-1 TGCAGCGTTGTTACAGGGGTTGGCTACACCTTC CSVVTGVGYTF
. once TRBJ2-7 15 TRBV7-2 TGTGCCAGCAGCTCCGCCGGAACAGGATCCTACGAGCAGTACTTC CASSSAGTGSYEQYF
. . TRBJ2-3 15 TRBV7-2 TGTGCCAGCAGCCCTTACCGGGGTCGCACAGATACGCAGTATTTT CASSPYRGRTDTQYF
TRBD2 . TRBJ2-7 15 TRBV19 TGTGCCAGTAGTATAGTCGGGGGGGTATCCTACGAGCAGTACTTC CASSIVGGVSYEQYF
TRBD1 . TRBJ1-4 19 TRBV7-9 TGTGCCAGCAGCTTAGCGAAGAGGACAGGGGGCTTCCCCTGGGAAAAACTGTTTTTT CASSLAKRTGGFPWEKLFF
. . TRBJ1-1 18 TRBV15 TGTGCCACCAGCAGAGGAGTAGGAGGTCAGGATGAGAGGACTGAAGCTTTCTTT CATSRGVGGQDERTEAFF
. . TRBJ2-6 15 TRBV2 TGTGCCAGCAGGCCTGGGAGCTCTGGGGCCAACGTCCTGACTTTC CASRPGSSGANVLTF
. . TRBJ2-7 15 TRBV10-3 TGTGCCACCGGCCCCTTGACAGACGCAGACTACGAGCAGTACTTC CATGPLTDADYEQYF
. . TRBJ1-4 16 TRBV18 TGTGCCAGCTCACCACGGCAGGGCGCGACTAATGAAAAACTGTTTTTT CASSPRQGATNEKLFF
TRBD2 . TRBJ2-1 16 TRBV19 TGTGCCAGTAGGGACATAGCGGGGCCCTCCTACAATGAGCAGTTCTTC CASRDIAGPSYNEQFF
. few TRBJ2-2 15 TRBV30 TGTGCCTGGAGTTTGGGCTACGCGAACACCGGGGAGCTGTTTTTT CAWSLGYANTGELFF
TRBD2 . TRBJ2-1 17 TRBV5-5 TGTGCCAGCAGCTTGATAGTATGGCGTAGCGGGGTAAATGAGCAGTTCTTC CASSLIVWRSGVNEQFF
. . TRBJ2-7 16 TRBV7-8 TGTGCCAGCAGCTTAGGGCGGCGGAAGGGGTCCTACGAGCAGTACTTC CASSLGRRKGSYEQYF
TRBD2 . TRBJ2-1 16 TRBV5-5 TGTGCCAGCAGCTTGGAAAGTAGCGGGGGCTACAATGAGCAGTTCTTC CASSLESSGGYNEQFF
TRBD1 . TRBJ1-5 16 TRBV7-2 TGTGCCAGCAGCTTCGGACAGGGAAGCCGCTGGCAGCCCCAGCATTTT CASSFGQGSRWQPQHF
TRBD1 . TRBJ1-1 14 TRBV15 TGTGCCACCAGCAGGACGGGACAGGGCACTGAAGCTTTCTTT CATSRTGQGTEAFF
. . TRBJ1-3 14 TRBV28 TGTGCCAGCAAGCGGGGCCTCTCTGGAAACACCATATATTTT CASKRGLSGNTIYF
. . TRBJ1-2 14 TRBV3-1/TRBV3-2 TGTGCCAGCACCTCGCTAGGGGGAATTCCTGGCTACACCTTC CASTSLGGIPGYTF
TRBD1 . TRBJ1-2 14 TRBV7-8 TGTGCCAGCAGCCCTCGGACAGGGTCGGATGGCTACACCTTC CASSPRTGSDGYTF
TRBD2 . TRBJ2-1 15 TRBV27 TGTGCCAGCAGTTCCCCTAGCGGGGGAAACAATGAGCAGTTCTTC CASSSPSGGNNEQFF
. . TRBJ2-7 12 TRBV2 TGTGCCAGCAGACAGGGTTCCTACGAGCAGTACTTC CASRQGSYEQYF
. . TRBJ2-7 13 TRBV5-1 TGCGCCAGCAGCTCAGACAACTCCTACGAGCAGTACTTC CASSSDNSYEQYF
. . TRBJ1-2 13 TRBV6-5 TGTGCCAGCAGTTACGACGGGAGCTATGGCTACACCTTC CASSYDGSYGYTF
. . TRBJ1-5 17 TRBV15 TGTGCCACCAGCAGAGAGGAAAATCTAGGTCTGCCCAGGGCCCAGCATTTT CATSREENLGLPRAQHF
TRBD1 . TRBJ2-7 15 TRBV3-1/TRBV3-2 TGTGCCAGCAGCCAGGACCGGGACAGGGAATACGAGCAGTACTTC CASSQDRDREYEQYF
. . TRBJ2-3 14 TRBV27 TGTGCCAGCAGGAACAGGGCCACCACAGATACGCAGTATTTT CASRNRATTDTQYF
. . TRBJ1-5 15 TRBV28 TGTGCCAGCAGTTTTGCAGGGGCGGGTTATCAGCCCCAGCATTTT CASSFAGAGYQPQHF
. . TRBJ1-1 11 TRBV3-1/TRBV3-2 TGTGCCAGCAGCCGCGGAGGTGAAGCTTTCTTT CASSRGGEAFF
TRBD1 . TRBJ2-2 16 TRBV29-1 TGCAGCGTCCAGGGGACAGCCGCGACGAACACCGGGGAGCTGTTTTTT CSVQGTAATNTGELFF
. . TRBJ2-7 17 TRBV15 TGTGCCACCAGCAGAGAGCACAGGGGGGGGACCTCCTACGAGCAGTACTTC CATSREHRGGTSYEQYF
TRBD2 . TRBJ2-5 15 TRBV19 TGTGCCAGTAGTGCCCGGACTAGCGCCCAAGAGACCCAGTACTTC CASSARTSAQETQYF
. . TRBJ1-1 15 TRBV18 TGTGCCAGCTCACCAAGGAACCTTAGGGGCACTGAAGCTTTCTTT CASSPRNLRGTEAFF
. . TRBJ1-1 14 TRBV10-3 TGTGCCATCAGTAAAAGACAGGTTAACACTGAAGCTTTCTTT CAISKRQVNTEAFF